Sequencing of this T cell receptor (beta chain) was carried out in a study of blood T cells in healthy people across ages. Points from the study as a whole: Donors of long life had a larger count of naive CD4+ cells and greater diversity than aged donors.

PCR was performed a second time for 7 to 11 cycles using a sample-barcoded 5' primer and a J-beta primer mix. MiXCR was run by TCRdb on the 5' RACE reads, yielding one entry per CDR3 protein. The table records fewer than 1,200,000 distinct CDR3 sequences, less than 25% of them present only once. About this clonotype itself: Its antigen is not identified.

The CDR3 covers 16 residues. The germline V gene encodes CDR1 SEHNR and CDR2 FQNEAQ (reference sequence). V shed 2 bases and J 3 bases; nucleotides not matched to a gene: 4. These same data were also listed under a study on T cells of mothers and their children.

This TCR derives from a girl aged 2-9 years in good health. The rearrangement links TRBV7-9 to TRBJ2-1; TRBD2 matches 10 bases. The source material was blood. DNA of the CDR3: TGTGCCAGCAGCTTAATAGGGACTAGCGTCTACAATGAGCAGTTCTTC. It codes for CASSLIGTSVYNEQFF.